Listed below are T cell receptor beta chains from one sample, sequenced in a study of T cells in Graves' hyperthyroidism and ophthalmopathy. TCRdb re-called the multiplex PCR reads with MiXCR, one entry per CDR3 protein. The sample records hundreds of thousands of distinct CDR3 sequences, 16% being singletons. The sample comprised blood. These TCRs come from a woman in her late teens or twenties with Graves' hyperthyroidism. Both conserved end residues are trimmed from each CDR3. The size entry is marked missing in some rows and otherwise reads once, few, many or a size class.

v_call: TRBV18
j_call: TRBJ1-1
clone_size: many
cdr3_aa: ASSPTNTEAF

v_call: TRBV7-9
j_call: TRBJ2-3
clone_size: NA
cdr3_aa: ASSLGYSGTQY

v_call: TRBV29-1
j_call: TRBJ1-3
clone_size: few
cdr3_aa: SLSSGNTIY

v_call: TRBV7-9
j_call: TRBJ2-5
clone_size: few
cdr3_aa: ASSLAEVAGGPRY

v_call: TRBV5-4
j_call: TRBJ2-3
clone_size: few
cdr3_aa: ASSEVPISDAPQY

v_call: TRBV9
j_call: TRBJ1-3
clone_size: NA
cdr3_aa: ASSPVDRAGNTIY

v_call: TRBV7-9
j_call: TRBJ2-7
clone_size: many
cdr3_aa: ASSFISYEQY

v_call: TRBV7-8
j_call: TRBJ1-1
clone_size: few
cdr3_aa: ASSSSGTGGTNTEAF

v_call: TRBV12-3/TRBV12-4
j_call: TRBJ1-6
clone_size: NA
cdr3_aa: ASSLMGGVRSYNSPLH

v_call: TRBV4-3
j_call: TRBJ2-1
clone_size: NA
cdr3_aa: ASSQDSAGGRYNEQF

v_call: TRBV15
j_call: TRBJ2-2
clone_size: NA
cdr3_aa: ATSRDWTSGNTGELF

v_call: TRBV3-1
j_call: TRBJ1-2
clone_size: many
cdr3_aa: ASSQDVRVYGYT

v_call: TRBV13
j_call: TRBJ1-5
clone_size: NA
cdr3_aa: ASSLRQGRDQPQH

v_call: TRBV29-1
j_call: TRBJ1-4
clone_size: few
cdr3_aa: SVEFPRTGGDEKLF

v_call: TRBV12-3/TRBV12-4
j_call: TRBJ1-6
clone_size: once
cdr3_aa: ASSLQGQGSPLH

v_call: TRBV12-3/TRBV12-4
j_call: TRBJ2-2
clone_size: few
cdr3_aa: ASRGTSGGTGELF

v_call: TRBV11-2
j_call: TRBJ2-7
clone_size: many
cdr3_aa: ASSLDIQNLEQY

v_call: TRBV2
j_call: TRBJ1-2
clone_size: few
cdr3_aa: ASSDSRQNYGYT